Listed below are T cell receptor beta chains from one sample, sequenced in a study of blood T cell repertoires in COVID-19. TCRdb's copy holds only in-frame clones and misses some; the assay was immunoSEQ multiplex PCR. Of more than 150,000 clones listed, approximately 86% are singletons. The sequencing input was peripheral blood. All receptors come from a man between 35 and 55 years old with active or convalescent COVID-19. Each CDR3 is given with its conserved first and last residue. A D gene is named only where the DNA matches it firmly. Expanded clones get a size class; other rows say once, few or many, or leave the size out.

TGTGCCAGCAGCTTTCTAGCGGGGGGACTGCTGGAAGAGACCCAGTACTTC,CASSFLAGGLLEETQYF,TRBV11-3,-,TRBD2,TRBJ2-5
TGTGCCAGCAGTTGGGGGGACTACTCCTACGAGCAGTACTTC,CASSWGDYSYEQYF,TRBV6-5,once,TRBD2,TRBJ2-7
TGCGCCAGCCGGCCGGAGTTAGCCAAAAACATTCAGTACTTC,CASRPELAKNIQYF,TRBV5-1,-,-,TRBJ2-4
TGTGCCAGTAGTGCAGGTACAGGGGATTCACCCCTCCACTTT,CASSAGTGDSPLHF,TRBV19,-,TRBD1,TRBJ1-6
TGTGCCAGCAACGAAGGGGACAAAAATCAGCCCCAGCATTTT,CASNEGDKNQPQHF,TRBV2,-,-,TRBJ1-5
TGTGCCAGCAGCTCCCGAGTGACCAGCGGCTCCTATAATTCACCCCTCCACTTT,CASSSRVTSGSYNSPLHF,TRBV11-2,-,-,TRBJ1-6
TGTGCCAGCAGTTACATGCCAGGTTCTGGGGCTTGGGACATTCAGTACTTC,CASSYMPGSGAWDIQYF,TRBV6-2/TRBV6-3,-,-,TRBJ2-4
TGTGCCAGCACCTTCAGGGAGACAGGGCGGTCACCCCTCCACTTT,CASTFRETGRSPLHF,TRBV27,-,TRBD1,TRBJ1-6
TGTGCCAGCAGACCACAGGGTGGGCAAGAGACCCAGTACTTC,CASRPQGGQETQYF,TRBV6-6,-,-,TRBJ2-5
TGTGCCAGCTCACCCCGACAGGTTAGCACAGATACGCAGTATTTT,CASSPRQVSTDTQYF,TRBV18,-,-,TRBJ2-3
TGTGCCAGCAGCAGATCTATTTCCTCGATAACCTACAATGAGCAGTTCTTC,CASSRSISSITYNEQFF,TRBV5-4,few,-,TRBJ2-1
TGTGCCAATGACGGGGACAGGCCTTACGAGCAGTACTTC,CANDGDRPYEQYF,TRBV6-5,few,TRBD1,TRBJ2-7
TGCGCCAGCAGCTTGGCGGGGGGCCACAGGTACGAGCAGTACTTC,CASSLAGGHRYEQYF,TRBV5-1,-,-,TRBJ2-7
TGTGCCAGCAGTGAAGCGGAGCTACGAGAGACCCAGTACTTC,CASSEAELRETQYF,TRBV2,few,-,TRBJ2-5
TGTGCCAGCTCCCCAGACAGTGACAATCAGCCCCAGCATTTT,CASSPDSDNQPQHF,TRBV18,-,-,TRBJ1-5
TGTGCCAGCAGCCAGGGGGCTGACTACGAGCAGTACTTC,CASSQGADYEQYF,TRBV6-5,-,TRBD1,TRBJ2-7
TGTGCCAGCTCACCAGTCGGGTCCCATGAGCAGTTCTTC,CASSPVGSHEQFF,TRBV18,-,-,TRBJ2-1
TGCGCCAGCAGCCCTGGGGTGGCAGGGTTAAGCAATCAGCCCCAGCATTTT,CASSPGVAGLSNQPQHF,TRBV5-1,-,-,TRBJ1-5
TGTGCCAGCAGTGGGACAGGGGGCCAACAGCCCCAGCATTTT,CASSGTGGQQPQHF,TRBV2,-,TRBD1,TRBJ1-5
TGTGCCAGCGCGGAGGGTGGGGGTGCCGATACGCAGTATTTT,CASAEGGGADTQYF,TRBV2,-,-,TRBJ2-3
TGTGCCAGCAGCCAAGATGGGGGGAGCCTCTCTGGAAACACCATATATTTT,CASSQDGGSLSGNTIYF,TRBV3-1/TRBV3-2,-,-,TRBJ1-3